The 30 T cell receptor beta chains given below trace back to one sample, sequenced in a study of blood T cells in healthy people across ages. A second about 7 to 11 cycle PCR used barcoded and J-beta primers. One entry per CDR3 protein results from TCRdb running MiXCR on the 5' RACE reads. The repertoire has 1.5 million to 2 million distinct CDR3 sequences, less than 50% of them found once; the top ten carry 2.1%. Sequenced material: blood. These receptors all come from a middle-aged woman in good health.

About this clonotype itself: Sequence at one end of the junction differs from germline and may be a read error. The rearrangement uses TRBV12-3 or TRBV12-4 and TRBJ1-1; the D is unclear. The CDR3 spans 12 residues. In nucleotides, the CDR3 is TGTGCCAGCAGTTTCCGGGTCACTGGAGCTTTCTTT. This codes for CASSFRVTGAFF.

A single count supports this clonotype. Possible read error: a much larger clone is one base away. V usage is TRBV7-2 and J usage is TRBJ2-1; the D call may be TRBD1 or TRBD2 (6 bases each). With the DNA end fitting TRBJ2-7 better, the J assignment may be wrong. CDR1 and CDR2 (germline): SGHTA, FQGNSA. This CDR3 has 16 amino acids. The CDR3 nucleotides are TGTGCCAGCAGCTTAGCGGGGGGCGATTCCTACAATGAGCAGTACTTC. Residues: CASSLAGGDSYNEQYF.

This clonotype was counted only a few times. The chain recombines TRBV5-5 with TRBJ2-7, with 7 nucleotides matching TRBD2. The CDR3 length is 13 residues. J lost 9 bases, V lost 4 bases, and 10 bases had no gene match. Germline values: CDR1 SGHKS, CDR2 YYEKEE (reference sequence). The CDR3 loop reads CASSLPGGIGQYF. DNA for the CDR3: TGTGCCAGCAGCCTCCCCGGGGGGATCGGGCAGTACTTC.

The chain couples TRBV11-1 to TRBJ2-7; D unresolved. TRBJ2-1 explains the end of the DNA better; the J call may be wrong. Per the germline V gene, CDR1 is SGHAT and CDR2 is FQDESV (reference sequence). The length of the CDR3 is 14 residues. The CDR3 DNA is TGTGCCAGCAGCTTAGGAGCCGGGCAGAATGAGCAGTTCTTC. It is translated as CASSLGAGQNEQFF.

The CDR3 DNA reads as TGCAGTGCTAGGAATTGGGGCATGGACAATAGCAATCAGCCCCAGCATTTT. This sequence encodes CSARNWGMDNSNQPQHF. This chain uses TRBV20-1 with TRBJ1-5; D is perhaps TRBD1 (5 bases). The CDR3 sequence is 17 residues long. CDR1 DFQATT and CDR2 SNEGSKA come from the germline V gene (reference sequence). The ends were cut back, 3 bases at V and 0 bases at J, with 18 bases in the middle.

The CDR3 sequence: CASSRNGQTFIYEQYF. The CDR3 bases are TGTGCCAGCAGCCGCAACGGACAGACGTTTATCTACGAGCAGTACTTC. V gene TRBV6-4 combines with J gene TRBJ2-7, with D possibly TRBD1 on 6 matching bases. CDR1 is MRHNA, CDR2 SNTAGT, per germline. V dropped 6 bases and J dropped 3 bases, with 21 bases sitting between them. The CDR3 extends over 16 amino acids.

V usage is TRBV7-2 and J usage is TRBJ1-2, with TRBD1 identical over 8 bases. The CDR3 extends over 17 amino acids. Germline CDR1 is SGHTA and CDR2 is FQGNSA. V lost 5 bases, J lost 7 bases, and 18 bases stayed unmatched. The CDR3 DNA reads TGTGCCAGCAGCCAAGAGCCGGACAGGGTATTAGGGTCTGGCTACACCTTC. This sequence encodes CASSQEPDRVLGSGYTF.

The chain joins TRBV12-3 or TRBV12-4 to TRBJ1-2; TRBD1 is a possible D gene (5 bases). Trimming shortened V by 7 bases and J by 8 bases, and 14 bases separated the two germline ends. This CDR3 contains 12 residues. In DNA, the CDR3 is TGTGCCAGCACCTTGGCAGGGAACGGCTACACCTTC. Its translation is CASTLAGNGYTF.

This clonotype was seen more than once but under ten times. This chain connects TRBV20-1 to TRBJ2-3; a possible D gene is TRBD1 (6 bases). The CDR3 loop spans 14 amino acids. The germline V and J ends were trimmed by 4 bases and 3 bases, with 14 bases remaining between them. Germline assignment: CDR1 DFQATT and CDR2 SNEGSKA (reference sequence). The CDR3 DNA sequence: TGCAGTGCTACAATAGCAGGGGTGACAGATACGCAGTATTTT. This encodes CSATIAGVTDTQYF.

This clonotype was observed a handful of times. This sequence joins TRBV20-1 and TRBJ2-5, with D tentatively TRBD1 (5 bases). The DNA end favors TRBJ2-7, so the J call may be wrong. Germline assignment: CDR1 DFQATT and CDR2 SNEGSKA (reference sequence). This CDR3 has 15 residues. The chain's CDR3 is CSARDPQARPYEQYF. CDR3 nucleotide sequence: TGCAGTGCTAGAGATCCACAGGCGAGGCCCTACGAGCAGTACTTC.

The chain links TRBV4-1 to TRBJ2-1; 11 bases match TRBD2. The CDR3 has 14 residues. Trimming cost V 10 bases and J 4 bases; bases outside gene matches: 6. Germline V CDR1 and CDR2: MGHRA, YSYEKL. Written as DNA, the CDR3 is TGCGCCAATGTAGCGGGGGGGCCTTACAATGAGCAGTTCTTC. Its protein product is CANVAGGPYNEQFF.

This clonotype was seen a few times. The chain recombines TRBV7-2 with TRBJ2-6; D ambiguous. The CDR3 is 18 amino acids. V lost 5 bases and J 3 bases, leaving 20 bases between the germline ends. CDR1 SGHTA and CDR2 FQGNSA come from the germline V gene. The CDR3 nucleotides are TGTGCCAGCAGCGTTCCATCCGACTGGTTTTTTGGGGCCAACGTCCTGACTTTC. This translates into CASSVPSDWFFGANVLTF.

This sequence joins TRBV5-1 and TRBJ2-7, with D tentatively TRBD1 (6 bases). The V end was cut by 5 bases, the J end by 7 bases, with 25 bases between. Germline CDR1 is SGHRS and CDR2 is YFSETQ. This CDR3 is 16 amino acids long. Here the CDR3 DNA reads TGCGCCAGCAGACTGACAGGAGACCTGACCTACAGTGAGCAGTACTTC. The encoded protein is CASRLTGDLTYSEQYF.

This clonotype showed up just a few times. This chain connects TRBV6-1 to TRBJ2-7; possibly TRBD1 or TRBD2 for D (5 bases each). Trimming shortened V by 2 bases and J by 5 bases, and 10 bases separated the two germline ends. The CDR3 is 13 residues long. In germline, CDR1 is MNHNS, CDR2 SASEGT. CDR3 in amino acids: CASSETRDHEQYF. Written as DNA, the CDR3 is TGTGCCAGCAGTGAAACGAGGGACCACGAGCAGTACTTC.

This chain uses TRBV4-3 with TRBJ2-1, with D perhaps TRBD1 (6 bases). The V gene lost 0 bases and the J gene lost 3 bases, with 18 bases spanning the gap. This CDR3 has 18 amino acids. Per germline, CDR1 LGHNA and CDR2 YSLEER. As DNA, the CDR3 is TGCGCCAGCAGCCAAGATCTAAACAGGGATGTGGTCTACAATGAGCAGTTCTTC. Its translation: CASSQDLNRDVVYNEQFF.

To note about this clonotype: One end of the junction fails to match germline, which may point to a read error. The rearrangement uses TRBV5-1 and TRBJ2-1; 8 bases fit TRBD2. The CDR3 covers 16 residues. Germline loops: CDR1 SGHRS, CDR2 YFSETQ. The CDR3 region is CASSLGLADSYNERFF. CDR3 in DNA: TGCGCCAGCAGCCTCGGACTAGCAGACTCCTACAATGAGCGGTTCTTC.

This clonotype appeared once. The chain couples TRBV12-3 or TRBV12-4 to TRBJ2-7, with unresolved D. The J call is uncertain, as TRBJ2-5 better fits the DNA end. The CDR3 spans 13 residues. The CDR3, as DNA: TGTGCCAGCAGTTTCTCCAGCGAAGAGACCCAGTACTTC. It codes for CASSFSSEETQYF.

The rearrangement joins TRBV5-1 to TRBJ2-5, with TRBD2 identical over 8 bases. The germline V gene encodes CDR1 SGHRS and CDR2 YFSETQ. This CDR3 is built from 16 residues. After removal of 1 base from V and 4 bases from J, the junction contained 9 bases not matched to a gene. CDR3 amino acids: CASSLMAGGKGETQYF. The CDR3 DNA follows: TGCGCCAGCAGCTTGATGGCGGGGGGAAAGGGAGAGACCCAGTACTTC.

This chain connects TRBV4-2 to TRBJ2-7; tentatively, D is TRBD1 (6 bases). The germline V gene encodes CDR1 LGHNA and CDR2 YNFKEQ. This CDR3 contains 14 residues. Trimming pared 4 bases from V and 5 bases from J, leaving 15 bases between. CDR3 in amino acids: CASSPRQASHEQYF. The CDR3 DNA reads TGTGCCAGCAGCCCGCGACAGGCTTCCCACGAGCAGTACTTC.

The chain is built from TRBV24-1 and TRBJ2-7; D may match TRBD1 or TRBD2 (5 bases each). The CDR3 loop spans 13 amino acids. The V end lost 6 bases, the J end lost 3 bases, and 11 bases lay between the germline ends. CDR1 is KGHDR, CDR2 SFDVKD, per germline. DNA for the CDR3: TGTGCCACCAGTATGGGACCCCACTACGAGCAGTACTTC. The encoded protein is CATSMGPHYEQYF.

The chain's CDR3 is CASSSRGQGANTEAFF. The CDR3 bases are TGTGCCAGCAGCTCCCGGGGACAGGGGGCCAACACTGAAGCTTTCTTT. This chain links TRBV7-9 with TRBJ1-1; 12 nucleotides agree with TRBD1. The V gene's germline CDR1 is SEHNR and CDR2 FQNEAQ (reference sequence). The CDR3 contains 16 residues. V dropped 4 bases and J dropped 2; count of bases not matched to a gene: 5.

The V and J genes are TRBV20-1 and TRBJ1-2; 12 bases line up with TRBD1. J was trimmed by 6 bases and V by 2 bases; bases with no gene match: 7. The length of the CDR3 is 15 residues. CDR1 DFQATT and CDR2 SNEGSKA come from the germline V gene (reference sequence). The CDR3 protein is CSARPGTGGFDGYTF. The CDR3 DNA is TGCAGTGCTAGACCTGGGACAGGGGGCTTCGATGGCTACACCTTC.

This clonotype was seen a handful of times. This chain links TRBV29-1 with TRBJ2-5; D call uncertain. V was shortened by 3 bases and J by 0 bases, with 14 bases between the two germline ends. CDR3 length: 15 amino acids. Germline CDR1 and CDR2: SQVTM and ANQGSEA. The CDR3 DNA follows: TGCAGCGTTGACAGGACCCTAAAGTACCAAGAGACCCAGTACTTC. This translates into CSVDRTLKYQETQYF.

V gene TRBV5-1 combines with J gene TRBJ1-6, with TRBD1 matching 8 bases. Germline V gene lookup returns CDR1 SGHRS and CDR2 YFSETQ. CDR3 size: 14 residues. V shed 0 bases and J 15 bases; nucleotides not matched to a gene: 8. The CDR3 region has the DNA TGCGCCAGCAGCTTGGGCCAGGGGGCGCGTCTCCTCCACTTT. It yields the protein CASSLGQGARLLHF.

The sample holds one count of this clonotype. The chain carries TRBV5-1 and TRBJ2-7; no definite D call. The CDR3 has 14 amino acids. The V gene's germline CDR1 is SGHRS and CDR2 YFSETQ. V was shortened by 0 bases and J by 5 bases, with 12 bases between the two germline ends. CDR3 protein: CASSLEGTLHEQYF. DNA for the CDR3: TGCGCCAGCAGCTTGGAAGGCACCCTCCACGAGCAGTACTTC.

This chain uses TRBV7-2 with TRBJ1-2, with a weak D call TRBD1 (5 bases). The germline V and J ends were trimmed by 0 bases and 7 bases, with 12 bases remaining between them. The CDR3 consists of 14 residues. Germline CDR1 reads SGHTA; CDR2 reads FQGNSA. The chain's CDR3 is CASSLANPGAGYTF. The CDR3 bases are TGTGCCAGCAGCTTAGCGAATCCCGGGGCTGGCTACACCTTC.

The chain is built from TRBV15 and TRBJ2-6, with 7 bases lining up with TRBD1. The CDR3 totals 18 residues. After removal of 1 base from V and 0 bases from J, the junction contained 6 bases not matched to a gene. Germline V gene sequence: CDR1 LNHNV, CDR2 YYDKDF (reference sequence). The CDR3 loop reads CATSRGQGRGSGANVLTF. CDR3 nucleotide sequence: TGTGCCACCAGCAGAGGACAGGGCCGAGGCTCTGGGGCCAACGTCCTGACTTTC.

The chain employs TRBV6-2 or TRBV6-3 and TRBJ2-4; D remains unclear. The CDR3 totals 14 residues. Trimming removed 4 bases at V and 6 bases at J, with 13 bases between. Germline V gene data show CDR1 as MNHEY and CDR2 as SVGEGT. The chain's CDR3 is CASSSQHFGNIQYF. The CDR3 nucleotides read TGTGCCAGCAGTTCTCAGCACTTTGGAAACATTCAGTACTTC.

This chain links TRBV29-1 with TRBJ2-1; TRBD2 matches at 9 bases. The assigned J gene may be wrong: the sequence end matches TRBJ2-7 better. The CDR3 spans 17 residues. Germline V gene data show CDR1 as SQVTM and CDR2 as ANQGSEA. The chain's CDR3 is CSLRGVAGESSYNEQYF. The DNA for the CDR3 is TGCAGCTTGAGGGGGGTAGCGGGGGAAAGCTCCTACAATGAGCAGTACTTC.

Concerning this clonotype: It is unclear where the CDR3 begins or ends on the DNA, so no DNA is shown, and the CDR3 is as TCRdb lists it. CDR3 protein: CASSFLAGETLNEKLFF. This rearrangement joins TRBV28 to TRBJ1-4; the D call in the table, TRBD1, was not verified against the DNA. Germline V gives CDR1 MDHEN, CDR2 SYDVKM. The CDR3 is made up of 17 amino acids, end residues included.